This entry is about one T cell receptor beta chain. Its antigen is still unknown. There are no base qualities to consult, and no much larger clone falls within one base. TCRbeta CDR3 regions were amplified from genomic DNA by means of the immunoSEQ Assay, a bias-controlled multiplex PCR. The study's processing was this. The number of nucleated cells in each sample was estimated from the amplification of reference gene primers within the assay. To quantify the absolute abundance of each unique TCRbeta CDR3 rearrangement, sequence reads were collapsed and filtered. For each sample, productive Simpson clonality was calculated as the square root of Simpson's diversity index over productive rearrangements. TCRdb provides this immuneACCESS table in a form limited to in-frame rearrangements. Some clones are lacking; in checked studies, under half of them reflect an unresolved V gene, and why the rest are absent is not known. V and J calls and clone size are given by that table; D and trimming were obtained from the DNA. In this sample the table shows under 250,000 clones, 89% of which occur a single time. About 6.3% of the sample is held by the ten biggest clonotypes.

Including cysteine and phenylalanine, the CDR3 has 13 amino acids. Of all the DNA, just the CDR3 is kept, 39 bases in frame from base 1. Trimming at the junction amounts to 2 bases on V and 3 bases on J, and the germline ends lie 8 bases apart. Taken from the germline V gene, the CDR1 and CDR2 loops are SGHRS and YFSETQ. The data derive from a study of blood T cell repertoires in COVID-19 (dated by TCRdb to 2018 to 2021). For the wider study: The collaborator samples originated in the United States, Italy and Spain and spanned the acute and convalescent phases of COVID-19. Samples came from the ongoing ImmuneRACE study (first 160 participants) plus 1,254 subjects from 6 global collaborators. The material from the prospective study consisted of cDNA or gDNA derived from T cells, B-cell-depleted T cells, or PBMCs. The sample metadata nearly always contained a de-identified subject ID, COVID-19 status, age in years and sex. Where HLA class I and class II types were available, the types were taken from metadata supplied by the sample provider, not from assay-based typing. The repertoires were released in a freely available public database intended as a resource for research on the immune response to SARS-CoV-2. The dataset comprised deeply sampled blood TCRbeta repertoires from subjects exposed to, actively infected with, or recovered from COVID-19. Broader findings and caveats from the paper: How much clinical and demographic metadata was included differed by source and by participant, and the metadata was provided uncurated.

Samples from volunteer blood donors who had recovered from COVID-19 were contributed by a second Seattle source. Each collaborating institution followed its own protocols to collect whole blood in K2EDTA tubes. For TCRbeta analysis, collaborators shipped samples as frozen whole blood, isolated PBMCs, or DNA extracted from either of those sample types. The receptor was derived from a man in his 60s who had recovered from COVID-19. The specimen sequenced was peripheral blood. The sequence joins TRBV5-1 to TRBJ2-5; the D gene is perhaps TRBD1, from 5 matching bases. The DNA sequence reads TGCGCCAGCAGCTTTATAGGGGAAGAGACCCAGTACTTC. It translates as CASSFIGEETQYF.